This T cell receptor (beta chain) was captured in a study of cytotoxic CD8 clonotypes in ibrutinib-treated CLL. Regarding the study as a whole: In comparison with age-matched healthy donors, baseline clonality was higher and tracked circulating CD8+ T-cell counts.

Germline lookup yields CDR1 MGHDK and CDR2 SYGVNS. This CDR3 spans 16 amino acids. Trimming shortened V by 5 bases and J by 0 bases, and 11 bases separated the two germline ends. Profiling relied on immunoSEQ multiplex PCR, and the TCRdb table lists in-frame clones only, not all of them. The repertoire consists of 65,000 to 95,000 clones, with more than 70% occurring once and the leading ten covering under 7%. To note about this clone: The antigen is undetermined.

The sample consisted of PBMCs, taken before ibrutinib treatment. The receptor's source is a human donor with chronic lymphocytic leukemia. V and J are TRBV25-1 and TRBJ2-6, with D uncertain. The CDR3: CASSPAARSGANVLTF. The DNA of the CDR3 is TGTGCCAGCAGTCCGGCAGCCCGCTCTGGGGCCAACGTCCTGACTTTC.